This entry is about one T cell receptor beta chain. This clonotype has a count of ten or more. Its antigen remains unidentified. No base-level quality is on record; no much larger clone is a single base apart. The entry originates in a study of T-cell reconstitution after alpha-beta-depleted transplantation in children (dated by TCRdb to the mid-2010s). Regarding the research as a whole: The study quantitatively tracked T-cell immune reconstitution after TCRalphabeta/CD19-depleted allogeneic hematopoietic cell transplantation in children using TCR repertoire profiling. The investigation overall reported the following: In some patients, the high TCRbeta diversity seen at day 60 was put down to recipient T cells and intrathymic progenitors that had survived conditioning. The apparently early alphabetaT-cell count recovery about two months after transplant was reportedly dependent on only several hundred rapidly expanded clones derived from non-depleted graft cells. Over the following months the frequencies of hyperexpanded clones went down, and after one year T-cell counts and TCRbeta diversity were mostly credited to newly produced T cells.

The method behind the library was PCR. The run used an Illumina HiSeq 2500. To normalize quantification of the TCRbeta repertoire, the TCR libraries were built with molecular barcoding that relied on unique molecular identifiers. TCRdb reprocessing: public reads trimmed at Q25 with fastp, clones called with MiXCR, in-frame beta chains kept. Under each unique CDR3 protein, matching rows form one entry showing the most common genes and DNA. Recorded for this sample are around 300,000 distinct CDR3 sequences; around 9.1% of them occurred a single time. Less than 8% of the sample comes from the top ten. The treatment or condition label for this specimen denotes: allogeneic hematopoietic cell transplantation with graft depleted of TCRalphabeta T cells and CD19 B cells. Transplant recipients were children who received TCRalphabeta/CD19-depleted allogeneic hematopoietic cell grafts. Trimming at the junction amounts to 3 bases on V and 1 base on J, and the germline ends lie 11 bases apart. The CDR3 has 14 amino acids, counting the end cysteine and phenylalanine. Only the CDR3 portion is preserved as DNA: 42 bases, with reading frame beginning at the first base. Reading the germline V gene gives CDR1 SGDLS and CDR2 YYNGEE.

This TCR was sampled from a boy younger than two with acute myeloid leukemia, due to receive a stem cell transplant. Sequences were derived from PBMCs, sampled before TCRalphabeta/CD19-depleted stem cell transplant. The chain is assembled from TRBV9 and TRBJ2-7; the D gene is not confidently resolved. The bases are TGTGCCAGCAGCGCGACGGGTAGTTCCTACGAGCAGTACTTC. Its amino acids are CASSATGSSYEQYF.